This T cell receptor (beta chain) came from a study of blood T cell repertoires in COVID-19. Study-level information: Acute-phase and convalescent COVID-19 samples originated in the United States, Italy and Spain.

Original data processing: Estimated nucleated cell counts came from reference gene primer amplification. Assay used: immunoSEQ multiplex PCR; TCRdb lists only in-frame clones, some missing. V and J calls and clone size are given by that table; D and trimming were obtained from the DNA. The data show around 50,000 clones, about 90% seen once. The CDR3 totals 15 residues. V trimming: 5 bases; J trimming: 3 bases; junction bases outside the gene matches: 8. Germline loops: CDR1 LGHNA, CDR2 YNFKEQ. This clone appeared once. V usage is TRBV4-2 and J usage is TRBJ1-1, with TRBD1 identical over 8 bases. The clonotype originates from a man in his 70s with active COVID-19. Sequencing input: peripheral blood. As DNA, the CDR3 is TGTGCCAGCAGCACCCCGGACAGGGTGGACACTGAAGCTTTCTTT. Protein: CASSTPDRVDTEAFF.